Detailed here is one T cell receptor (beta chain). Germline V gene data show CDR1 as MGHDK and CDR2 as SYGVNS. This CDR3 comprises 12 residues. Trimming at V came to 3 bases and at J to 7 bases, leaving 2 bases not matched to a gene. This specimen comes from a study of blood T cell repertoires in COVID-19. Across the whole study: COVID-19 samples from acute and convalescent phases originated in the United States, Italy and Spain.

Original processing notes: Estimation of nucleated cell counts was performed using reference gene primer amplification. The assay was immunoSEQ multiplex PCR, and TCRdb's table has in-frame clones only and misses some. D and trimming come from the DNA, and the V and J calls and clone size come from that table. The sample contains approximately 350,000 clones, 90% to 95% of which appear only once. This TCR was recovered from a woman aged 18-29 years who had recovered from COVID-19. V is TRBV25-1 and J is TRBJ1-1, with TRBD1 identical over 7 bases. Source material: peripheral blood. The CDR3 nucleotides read TGTGCCAGCAGTGACAGGGACAGTGAAGCTTTCTTT. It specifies CASSDRDSEAFF.